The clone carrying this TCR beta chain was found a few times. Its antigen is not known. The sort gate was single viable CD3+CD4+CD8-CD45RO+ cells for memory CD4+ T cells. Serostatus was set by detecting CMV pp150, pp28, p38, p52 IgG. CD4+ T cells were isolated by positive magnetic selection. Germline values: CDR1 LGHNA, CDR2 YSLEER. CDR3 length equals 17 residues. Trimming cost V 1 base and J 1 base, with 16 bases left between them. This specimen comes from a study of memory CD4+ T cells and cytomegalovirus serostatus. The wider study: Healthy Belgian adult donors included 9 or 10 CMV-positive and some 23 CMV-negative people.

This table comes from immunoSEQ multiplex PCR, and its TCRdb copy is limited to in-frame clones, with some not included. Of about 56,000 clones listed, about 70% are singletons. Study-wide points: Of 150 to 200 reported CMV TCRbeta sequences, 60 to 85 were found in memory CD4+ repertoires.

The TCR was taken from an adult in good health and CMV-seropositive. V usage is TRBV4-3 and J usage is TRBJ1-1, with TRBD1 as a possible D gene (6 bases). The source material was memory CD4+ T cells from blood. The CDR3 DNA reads TGCGCCAGCAGCCAAGGTCAATGGGGGGCGCCGAACACTGAAGCTTTCTTT. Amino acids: CASSQGQWGAPNTEAFF.